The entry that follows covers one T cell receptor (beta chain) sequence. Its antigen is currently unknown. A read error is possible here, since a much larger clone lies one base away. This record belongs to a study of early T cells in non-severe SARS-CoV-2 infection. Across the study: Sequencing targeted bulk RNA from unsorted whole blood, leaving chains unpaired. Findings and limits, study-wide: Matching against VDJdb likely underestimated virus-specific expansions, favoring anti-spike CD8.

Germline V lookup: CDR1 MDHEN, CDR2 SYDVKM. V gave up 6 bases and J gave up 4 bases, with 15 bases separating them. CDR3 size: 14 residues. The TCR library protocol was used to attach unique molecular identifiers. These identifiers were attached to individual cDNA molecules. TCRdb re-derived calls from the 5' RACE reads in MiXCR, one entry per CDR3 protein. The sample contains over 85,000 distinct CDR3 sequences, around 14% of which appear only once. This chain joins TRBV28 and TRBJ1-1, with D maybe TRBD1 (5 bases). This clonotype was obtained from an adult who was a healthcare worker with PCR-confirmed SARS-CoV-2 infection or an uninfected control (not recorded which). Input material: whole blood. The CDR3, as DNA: TGTGCCAGCAGCTCCAGGAGGGGAAGCACTGAAGCTTTCTTT. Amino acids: CASSSRRGSTEAFF.